This T cell receptor beta chain emerged from a study of identifying expanded T cells in peripheral blood. The protocol was immunoSEQ multiplex PCR, while the TCRdb copy is restricted to in-frame clones and leaves out a portion. The table shows 97,000 or so clones, with more than 70% occurring only once. V lost 2 bases to trimming and J lost 1 base, with 13 bases between them. The CDR3 covers 16 residues. The germline V gene has CDR1 KGHSH and CDR2 LQKENI. About this clone: As yet, its antigen is unknown.

General observations from the study: Clone count variance between roughly 2-week samples rose with total template count.

The receptor was isolated from a person aged 18 to 75 in good health. This sequence joins TRBV18 and TRBJ2-3; D might be TRBD2 (5 bases). The sequencing input was blood. This CDR3 reads CASSPRSSGGTDTQYF. CDR3 DNA: TGTGCCAGCTCACCAAGAAGCTCCGGGGGCACAGATACGCAGTATTTT.